Listed here are 17 T cell receptor beta chains from one sample, sequenced in a study of blood T cell repertoires in COVID-19. The data were produced by immunoSEQ multiplex PCR, yet TCRdb's version contains in-frame clones alone and is incomplete. The table has 60,000 to 75,000 clones, 80% to 90% seen once. Input material: peripheral blood. The origin of the receptors is a man between 50 and 59 years old with active COVID-19.

This sequence joins TRBV5-1 and TRBJ2-3; D is perhaps TRBD1 (6 bases). Germline assignment: CDR1 SGHRS and CDR2 YFSETQ. V lost 2 bases to trimming and J lost 3 bases, with 19 bases between them. The CDR3 sequence is 17 residues long. CDR3 region: CASSLGWKDSGTDTQYF. The CDR3, as DNA: TGCGCCAGCAGCTTAGGGTGGAAGGACAGTGGGACAGATACGCAGTATTTT.

CDR3 in amino acids: CASSYSYSREGLFYNEQFF. The CDR3 DNA follows: TGTGCCAGCAGTTACTCGTATTCGCGGGAGGGCCTATTTTACAATGAGCAGTTCTTC. This rearrangement joins TRBV6-8 to TRBJ2-1; 9 bases map to TRBD2. The V segment lost 0 bases and the J segment 4 bases; nucleotides outside the gene matches: 13. Germline values: CDR1 MNHGY, CDR2 SAAAGT. This CDR3 has 19 amino acids.

J is TRBJ2-2 and V is TRBV19, with a tentative D call TRBD2 (5 bases). The V end was cut by 7 bases, the J end by 0 bases, with 9 bases between. The CDR3 extends over 14 amino acids. Germline CDR1 reads LNHDA; CDR2 reads SQIVND (reference sequence). The CDR3 is CASTFGTNTGELFF. In DNA form, the CDR3 reads TGTGCCAGTACCTTCGGGACGAACACCGGGGAGCTGTTTTTT.

The chain employs TRBV21-1 and TRBJ1-1; whether TRBD1, the table's D call, matches the DNA was not checked. TRBV21-1 is labeled a pseudogene. The CDR3 totals 15 residues. CDR3 residues: CASSKTQGADTEAFF. The CDR3 bases are TGTGCCAGCAGCAAAACCCAGGGGGCGGACACTGAAGCTTTCTTT.

CDR3 sequence: CAISDSRQGWTEAFF. CDR3 nucleotide sequence: TGTGCCATCAGTGACAGCCGACAGGGATGGACTGAAGCTTTCTTT. The gene calls are TRBV10-3 and TRBJ1-1, with 7 bases aligning to TRBD1. CDR1 is ENHRY, CDR2 SYGVKD, per germline. With 3 bases clipped from V and 5 bases from J, the junction kept 9 bases outside the gene matches. The CDR3 is made up of 15 amino acids.

The chain links TRBV19 to TRBJ1-1; D not certain. Germline CDR1 and CDR2: LNHDA and SQIVND (reference sequence). CDR3 length: 15 amino acids. The ends were cut back, 1 base at V and 4 bases at J, with 13 bases in the middle. CDR3 in amino acids: CASSIGRYISTEAFF. Here the CDR3 DNA reads TGTGCCAGTAGTATAGGTCGTTATATCAGCACTGAAGCTTTCTTT.

V and J are TRBV18 and TRBJ1-1; a possible D gene is TRBD1 (5 bases). Germline CDR1 is KGHSH and CDR2 is LQKENI. V was cut by 3 bases and J by 4 bases, with 9 bases left in between. This CDR3 contains 13 residues. The CDR3 region is CASSPPRATEAFF. CDR3 coding DNA: TGTGCCAGCTCACCCCCCAGGGCCACTGAAGCTTTCTTT. Complete variable domain (other parts from reference TRBV18 and TRBJ1-1): NAGVMQNPRHLVRRRGQEARLRCSPMKGHSHVYWYRQLPEEGLKFMVYLQKENIIDESGMPKERFSAEFPKEGPSILRIQQVVRGDSAAYFCASSPPRATEAFFGQGTRLTVV.

This sequence joins TRBV5-6 and TRBJ1-1; D might be TRBD1 (6 bases). Germline values: CDR1 SGHDT, CDR2 YYEEEE. The CDR3 extends over 15 amino acids. V was pared by 1 base and J by 1 base, with 11 bases between. CDR3 residues: CASSLTGHTNTEAFF. In DNA form, the CDR3 reads TGTGCCAGCAGCTTGACGGGACACACGAACACTGAAGCTTTCTTT.

CDR3 DNA: TGTGCCAGCAGCTCGACCACTAGCAAAGAGACCCAGTACTTC. Translation: CASSSTTSKETQYF. V and J are TRBV5-4 and TRBJ2-5, with a weak D call TRBD2 (6 bases). The CDR3 runs 14 residues. Looked up from germline, CDR1 is SGHNT and CDR2 is YYREEE (reference sequence). Trimming removed 3 bases at V and 3 bases at J, with 12 bases between.

The genes are TRBV11-2 and TRBJ1-2; D unclear. This CDR3 is built from 14 residues. V was cut by 3 bases and J by 4 bases, with 12 bases left in between. Germline values: CDR1 SGHAT, CDR2 FQNNGV. CDR3 in DNA: TGTGCCAGCAGCTTTCGGGATCTTGGCTATGGCTACACCTTC. It translates to CASSFRDLGYGYTF.

As for this clone: Other DNA sequences within the sample encode an identical CDR3. J is TRBJ2-1 and V is TRBV7-9, with unresolved D. Germline-derived CDR1 and CDR2 are SEHNR and FQNEAQ (reference sequence). The V and J ends lost 1 base and 6 bases respectively, with 7 bases between them. The length of the CDR3 is 13 residues. The CDR3 sequence: CASSLVAVNEQFF. The DNA of the CDR3 is TGTGCCAGCAGCTTAGTGGCAGTCAATGAGCAGTTCTTC.

This clone occurred a few times. The gene calls are TRBV9 and TRBJ2-5; TRBD2 aligns across 8 bases. Germline CDR1 is SGDLS and CDR2 is YYNGEE. This CDR3 is built from 15 residues. V lost 0 bases to trimming and J lost 5 bases; unmatched junction nucleotides: 6. CDR3 bases: TGTGCCAGCAGCGTAGGGCCCGGGAGGGGTGAGACCCAGTACTTC. Residues: CASSVGPGRGETQYF.

The gene calls are TRBV4-3 and TRBJ1-6; 10 nucleotides match TRBD1. The CDR3 covers 16 residues. V shed 0 bases, J shed 8 bases, and the junction held 4 bases outside the gene matches. Germline assignment: CDR1 LGHNA and CDR2 YSLEER. The CDR3 nucleotides are TGCGCCAGCAGCCAAGATTGGGGACAGGGGTATTCACCCCTCCACTTT. Its protein product is CASSQDWGQGYSPLHF.

V and J are TRBV6-5 and TRBJ1-1; D is undetermined. This CDR3 region has 14 residues. V was trimmed by 6 bases and J by 5 bases, leaving 16 bases between them. Germline CDR1 and CDR2: MNHEY and SVGAGI. The CDR3 loop is CASSLREMRTEAFF. CDR3 bases: TGTGCCAGCAGCCTACGGGAGATGAGGACTGAAGCTTTCTTT.

The rearrangement joins TRBV6-2 or TRBV6-3 to TRBJ2-3; tentatively, D is TRBD2 (5 bases). This CDR3 spans 15 amino acids. V shed 2 bases and J shed 2 bases, with 11 bases lying between them. CDR1 and CDR2 (germline): MNHEY, SVGEGT. The CDR3 region has the DNA TGTGCCAGCAGTTACGGCGGGTTCTTCACAGATACGCAGTATTTT. It translates to CASSYGGFFTDTQYF.

This sequence joins TRBV7-2 and TRBJ2-7; TRBD2 might be the D (6 bases). Germline values: CDR1 SGHTA, CDR2 FQGNSA. The CDR3 contains 11 residues. The V gene lost 8 bases and the J gene lost 7 bases, with 12 bases spanning the gap. For the CDR3, the DNA is TGTGCCAGCGCCCTCCGGGGGGAGCAGTACTTC. This encodes CASALRGEQYF.

The chain joins TRBV29-1 to TRBJ2-3, with 7 bases lining up with TRBD1. The CDR3 is 14 amino acids. Trimming cost V 0 bases and J 7 bases; bases outside gene matches: 7. The germline V gene has CDR1 SQVTM and CDR2 ANQGSEA. The CDR3: CSVEDLQGTYTQYF. DNA of the CDR3: TGCAGCGTTGAAGACCTACAGGGGACCTATACGCAGTATTTT.